This entry is about one TCR beta chain. Sequencing was performed with immunoSEQ multiplex PCR; in TCRdb, only in-frame clones are kept and a portion is missing. The sample holds about 180,000 clones; 88% are singletons and the top ten take roughly 8.9%. These data come from a study of blood T cell repertoires in COVID-19. Across the whole study: T cells, B-cell-depleted T cells, or PBMCs provided the cDNA or gDNA that served as material.

Germline CDR1 and CDR2: SNHLY and FYNNEI. This CDR3 region has 14 residues. V was cut by 4 bases and J by 8 bases, with 12 bases left in between. What the recovered Cohort 3 donors had was two negative PCRs, clearance, or symptom resolution. The gene calls are TRBV2 and TRBJ1-6, with D possibly TRBD1 on 6 matching bases. This receptor was taken from a woman between 18 and 29 years old who had recovered from COVID-19. The sequenced material came from PBMCs or T cells enriched from blood (not recorded which). The CDR3 coding sequence is TGTGCCAGCAGTGGGGGGCTGATTTATTCACCCCTCCACTTT. Its translation is CASSGGLIYSPLHF.